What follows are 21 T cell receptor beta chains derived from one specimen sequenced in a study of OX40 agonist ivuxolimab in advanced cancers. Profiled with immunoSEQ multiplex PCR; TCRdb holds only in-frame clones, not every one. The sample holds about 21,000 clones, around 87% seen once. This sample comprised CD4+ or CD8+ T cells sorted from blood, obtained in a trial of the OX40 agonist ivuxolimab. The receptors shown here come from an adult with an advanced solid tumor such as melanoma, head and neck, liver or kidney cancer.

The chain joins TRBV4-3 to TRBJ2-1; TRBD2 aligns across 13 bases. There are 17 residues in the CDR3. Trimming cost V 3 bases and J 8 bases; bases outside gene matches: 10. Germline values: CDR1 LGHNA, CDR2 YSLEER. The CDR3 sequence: CASSQDRLAGGIYEQFF. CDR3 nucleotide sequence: TGCGCCAGCAGCCAGGACCGACTAGCGGGGGGTATCTATGAGCAGTTCTTC.

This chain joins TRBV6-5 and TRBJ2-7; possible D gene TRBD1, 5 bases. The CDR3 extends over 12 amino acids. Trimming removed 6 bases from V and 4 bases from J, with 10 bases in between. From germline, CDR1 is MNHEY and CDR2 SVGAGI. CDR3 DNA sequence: TGTGCCAGCAGAAGGGGCGAGTACGAGCAGTACTTC. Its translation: CASRRGEYEQYF.

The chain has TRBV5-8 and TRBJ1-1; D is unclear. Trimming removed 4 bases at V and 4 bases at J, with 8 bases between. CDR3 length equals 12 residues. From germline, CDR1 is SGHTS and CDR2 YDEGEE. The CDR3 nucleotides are TGTGCCAGCAGCGCGGAGGGCACTGAAGCTTTCTTT. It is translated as CASSAEGTEAFF. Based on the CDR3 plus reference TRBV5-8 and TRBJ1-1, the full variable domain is EAGVTQSPTHLIKTRGQQATLRCSPISGHTSVYWYQQALGLGLQFLLWYDEGEERNRGNFPPRFSGRQFPNYSSELNVNALELEDSALYLCASSAEGTEAFFGQGTRLTVV.

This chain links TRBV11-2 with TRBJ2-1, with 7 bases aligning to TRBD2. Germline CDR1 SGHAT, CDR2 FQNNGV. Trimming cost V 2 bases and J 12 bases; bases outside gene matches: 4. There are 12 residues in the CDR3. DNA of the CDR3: TGTGCCAGCAGCTTAATGGCGGGGGTGCAGTTCTTC. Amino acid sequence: CASSLMAGVQFF.

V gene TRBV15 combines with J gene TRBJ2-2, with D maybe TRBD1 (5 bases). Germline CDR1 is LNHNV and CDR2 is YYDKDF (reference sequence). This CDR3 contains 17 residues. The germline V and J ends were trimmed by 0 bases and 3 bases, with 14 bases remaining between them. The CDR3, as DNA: TGTGCCACCAGCAGAGATCTACGGCAGGGCGACACCGGGGAGCTGTTTTTT. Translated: CATSRDLRQGDTGELFF.

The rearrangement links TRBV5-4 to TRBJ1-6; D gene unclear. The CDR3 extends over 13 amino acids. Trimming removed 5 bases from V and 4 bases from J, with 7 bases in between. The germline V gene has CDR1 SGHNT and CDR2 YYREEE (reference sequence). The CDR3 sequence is CASRTGYNSPLHF. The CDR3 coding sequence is TGTGCCAGCAGGACGGGTTATAATTCACCCCTCCACTTT.

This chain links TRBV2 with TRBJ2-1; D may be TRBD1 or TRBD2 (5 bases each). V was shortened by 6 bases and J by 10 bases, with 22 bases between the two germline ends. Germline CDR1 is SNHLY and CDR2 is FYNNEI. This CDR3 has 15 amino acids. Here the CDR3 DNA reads TGTGCCAGCAGCACTCTGGGGCTAGAGGGAGACGAGCAGTTCTTC. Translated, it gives CASSTLGLEGDEQFF.

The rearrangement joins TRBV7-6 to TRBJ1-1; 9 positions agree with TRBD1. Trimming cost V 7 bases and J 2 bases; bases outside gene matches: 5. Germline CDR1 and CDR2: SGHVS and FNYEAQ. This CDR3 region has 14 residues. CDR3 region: CASTSGQGNTEAFF. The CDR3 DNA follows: TGTGCCAGCACCTCGGGACAGGGTAACACTGAAGCTTTCTTT.

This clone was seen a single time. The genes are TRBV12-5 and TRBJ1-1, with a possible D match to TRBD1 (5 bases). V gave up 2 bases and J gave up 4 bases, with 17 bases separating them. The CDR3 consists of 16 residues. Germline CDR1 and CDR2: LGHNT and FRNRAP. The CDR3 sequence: CASGLTILKGRTEAFF. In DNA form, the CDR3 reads TGTGCTAGTGGTTTGACAATACTGAAGGGGCGCACTGAAGCTTTCTTT.

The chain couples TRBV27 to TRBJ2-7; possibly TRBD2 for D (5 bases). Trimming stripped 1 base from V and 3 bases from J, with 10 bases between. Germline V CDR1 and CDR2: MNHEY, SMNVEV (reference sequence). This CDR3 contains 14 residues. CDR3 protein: CASSLYGKGYEQYF. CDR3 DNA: TGTGCCAGCAGTTTATACGGGAAAGGCTACGAGCAGTACTTC.

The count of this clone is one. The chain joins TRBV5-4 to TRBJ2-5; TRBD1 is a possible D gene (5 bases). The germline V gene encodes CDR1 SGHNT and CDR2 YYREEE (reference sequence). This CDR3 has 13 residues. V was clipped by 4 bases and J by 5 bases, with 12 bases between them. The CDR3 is CASSPGLEETQYF. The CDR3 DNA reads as TGTGCCAGCAGCCCAGGGTTAGAGGAGACCCAGTACTTC.

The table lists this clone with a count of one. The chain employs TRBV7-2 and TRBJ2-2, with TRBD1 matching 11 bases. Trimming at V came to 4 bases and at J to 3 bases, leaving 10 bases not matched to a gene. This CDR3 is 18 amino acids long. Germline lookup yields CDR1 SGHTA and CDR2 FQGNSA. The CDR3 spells CASSSGVGQGVYTGELFF. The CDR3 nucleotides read TGTGCCAGCAGCTCGGGAGTGGGACAGGGGGTGTACACCGGGGAGCTGTTTTTT.

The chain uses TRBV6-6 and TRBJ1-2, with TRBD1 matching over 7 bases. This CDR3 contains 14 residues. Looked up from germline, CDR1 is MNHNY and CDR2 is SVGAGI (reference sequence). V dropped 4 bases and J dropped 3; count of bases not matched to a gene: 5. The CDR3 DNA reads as TGTGCCAGCAGTTCCGGGACAGCATACTATGGCTACACCTTC. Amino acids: CASSSGTAYYGYTF.

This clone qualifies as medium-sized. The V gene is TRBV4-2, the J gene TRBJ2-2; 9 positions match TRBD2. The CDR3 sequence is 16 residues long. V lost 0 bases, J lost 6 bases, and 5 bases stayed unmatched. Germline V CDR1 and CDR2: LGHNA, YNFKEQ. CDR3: CASSQDNSGGPGELFF. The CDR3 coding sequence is TGTGCCAGCAGCCAAGATAATAGCGGGGGTCCCGGGGAGCTGTTTTTT.

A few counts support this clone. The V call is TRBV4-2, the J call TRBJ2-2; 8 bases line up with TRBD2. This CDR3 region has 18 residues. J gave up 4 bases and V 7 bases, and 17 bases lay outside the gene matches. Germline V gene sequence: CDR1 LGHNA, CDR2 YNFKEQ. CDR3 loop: CASTWRAGGADGTGELFF. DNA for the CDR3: TGTGCCAGCACCTGGAGGGCGGGGGGCGCTGATGGCACCGGGGAGCTGTTTTTT.

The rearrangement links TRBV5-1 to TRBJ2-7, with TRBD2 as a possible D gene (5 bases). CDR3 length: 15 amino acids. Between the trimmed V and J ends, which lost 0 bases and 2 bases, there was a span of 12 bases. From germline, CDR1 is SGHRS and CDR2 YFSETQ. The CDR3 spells CASSLGGLSAYEQYF. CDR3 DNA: TGCGCCAGCAGCTTGGGAGGGTTAAGCGCCTACGAGCAGTACTTC.

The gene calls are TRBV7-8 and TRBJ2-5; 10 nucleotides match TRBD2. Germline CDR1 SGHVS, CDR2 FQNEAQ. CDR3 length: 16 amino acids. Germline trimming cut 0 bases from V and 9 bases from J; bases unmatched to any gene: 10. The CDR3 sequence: CASSLAVLAGVGAQYF. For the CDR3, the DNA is TGTGCCAGCAGCTTAGCTGTCCTAGCGGGGGTCGGGGCCCAGTACTTC.

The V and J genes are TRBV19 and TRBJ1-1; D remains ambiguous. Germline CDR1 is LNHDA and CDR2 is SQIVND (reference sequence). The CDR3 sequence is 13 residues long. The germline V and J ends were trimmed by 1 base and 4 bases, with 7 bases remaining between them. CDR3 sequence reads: CASSIGTSTEAFF. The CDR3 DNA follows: TGTGCCAGTAGTATAGGGACTTCCACTGAAGCTTTCTTT.

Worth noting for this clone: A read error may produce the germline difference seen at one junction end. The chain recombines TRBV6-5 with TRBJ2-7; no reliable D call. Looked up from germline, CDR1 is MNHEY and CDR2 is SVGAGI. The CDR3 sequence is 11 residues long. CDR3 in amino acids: CASSDSYEQYF. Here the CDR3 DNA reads TGTGCCAGCAGTGACTCCTACGAGCAGTACTTC.

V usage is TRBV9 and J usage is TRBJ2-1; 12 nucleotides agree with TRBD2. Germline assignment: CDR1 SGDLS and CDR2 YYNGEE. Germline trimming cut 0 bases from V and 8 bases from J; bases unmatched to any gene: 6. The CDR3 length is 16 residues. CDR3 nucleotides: TGTGCCAGCAGCGTAGGAGTGACTAGCGGGAGTTATGAGCAGTTCTTC. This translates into CASSVGVTSGSYEQFF.

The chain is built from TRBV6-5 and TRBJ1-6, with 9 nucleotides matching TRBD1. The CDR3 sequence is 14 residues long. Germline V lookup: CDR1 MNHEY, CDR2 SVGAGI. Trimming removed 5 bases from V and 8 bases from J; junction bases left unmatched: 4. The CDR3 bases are TGTGCCAGCAGTCCACAGGGGGCTCATTCACCCCTCCACTTT. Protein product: CASSPQGAHSPLHF.